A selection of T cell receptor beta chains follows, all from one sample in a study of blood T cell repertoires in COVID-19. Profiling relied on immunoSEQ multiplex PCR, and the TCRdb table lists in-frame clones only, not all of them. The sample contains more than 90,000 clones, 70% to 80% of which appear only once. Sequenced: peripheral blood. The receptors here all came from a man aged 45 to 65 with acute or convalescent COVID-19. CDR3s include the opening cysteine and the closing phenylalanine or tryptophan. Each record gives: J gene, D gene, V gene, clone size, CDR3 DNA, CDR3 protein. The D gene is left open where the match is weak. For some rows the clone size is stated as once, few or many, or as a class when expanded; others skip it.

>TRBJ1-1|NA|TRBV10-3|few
TGTGCCATCAGTGAGCTGGGACATACGAACACTGAAGCTTTCTTT
CAISELGHTNTEAFF
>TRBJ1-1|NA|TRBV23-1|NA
TGCGCCAGCAGTCAATATTTCTGGCAGGTGAAGATGAACACTGAAGCTTTCTTT
CASSQYFWQVKMNTEAFF
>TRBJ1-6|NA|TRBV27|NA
TGTGCCAGCACCCCGGGGGTGAATAATTCACCCCTCCACTTT
CASTPGVNNSPLHF
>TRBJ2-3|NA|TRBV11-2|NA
TGTGCCAGCACCCCCGAAAACCGACAGGGCACAGATACGCAGTATTTT
CASTPENRQGTDTQYF
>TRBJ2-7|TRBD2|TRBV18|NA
TGTGCCAGCTCACCAAAGGAGGTAGCGGGAGTATCCCCCTACGAGCAGTACTTC
CASSPKEVAGVSPYEQYF
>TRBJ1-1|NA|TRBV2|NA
TGTGCCAGCAGTGCCGTATGGCAGGCGTTT
CASSAVWQAF
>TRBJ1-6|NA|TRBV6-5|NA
TGTGCCAGCAGTCGAGGACTCAGAAATTCACCCCTCCACTTT
CASSRGLRNSPLHF
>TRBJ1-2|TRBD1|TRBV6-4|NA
TGTGCCAGCAGTGACGGTGTTGGCCAGGGGGAAGGCTACACCTTC
CASSDGVGQGEGYTF
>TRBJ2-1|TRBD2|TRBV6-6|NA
TGTGCCAGCAGTTACTCCCCAGCGGGGGGGTACAATGAGCAGTTCTTC
CASSYSPAGGYNEQFF
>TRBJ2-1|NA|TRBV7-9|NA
TGTGCCAGCAGCCACTCCCAGGGAAATGAGCAGTTCTTC
CASSHSQGNEQFF
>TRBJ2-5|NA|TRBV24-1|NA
TGTGCCACCAGTGATTCTGCAGCGGAGACCCAGTACTTC
CATSDSAAETQYF
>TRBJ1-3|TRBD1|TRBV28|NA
TGTGCCAGCAGGGCCACAGGGGGCTTCGGAAACACCATATATTTT
CASRATGGFGNTIYF
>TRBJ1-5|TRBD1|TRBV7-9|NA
TGTGCCAGCAGCCCAGGACAGGGCGGAAGTCAGAATCAGCCCCAGCATTTT
CASSPGQGGSQNQPQHF
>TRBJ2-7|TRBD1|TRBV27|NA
TGTGCCAGCAGTTTAGGGACAGGGTACTACGAGCAGTACTTC
CASSLGTGYYEQYF
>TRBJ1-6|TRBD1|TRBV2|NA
TGTGCCACCAAAGGACAGGGTAGCTCACCCCTCCACTTT
CATKGQGSSPLHF
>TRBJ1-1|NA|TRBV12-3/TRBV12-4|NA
TGTGCCAGCAGTTCCGACAGGCGGGCTGCAGCTTTCTTT
CASSSDRRAAAFF
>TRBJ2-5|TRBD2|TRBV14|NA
TGTGCCAGCCGACTAGCGGGTCGTGAGACCCAGTACTTC
CASRLAGRETQYF
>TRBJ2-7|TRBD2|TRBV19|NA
TGTGCCAGTAGTATCCAGGCTAGCGGGAGCCTCTCCTACGAGCAGTACTTC
CASSIQASGSLSYEQYF
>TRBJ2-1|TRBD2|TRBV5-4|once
TGTGCCAGCAGCTCCCCAACTAGCGGCCTCTACAATGAGCAGTTCTTC
CASSSPTSGLYNEQFF
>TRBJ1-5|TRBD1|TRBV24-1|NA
TGTGCCACCAGTGACAGGGACAGGGGCAATCAGCCCCAGCATTTT
CATSDRDRGNQPQHF
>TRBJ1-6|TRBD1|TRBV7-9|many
TGTGCCAGCAGATCGGGACAGGTTCTTAATTCACCCCTCCACTTT
CASRSGQVLNSPLHF
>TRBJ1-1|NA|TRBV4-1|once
TGCGCCAGCAGCCAAGATACTGCGAACACTGAAGCTTTCTTT
CASSQDTANTEAFF
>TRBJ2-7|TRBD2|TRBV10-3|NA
TGTGCCATCAGTTCCGCCTCTTCTAGCGGGGGTTACGAGCAGTACTTC
CAISSASSSGGYEQYF
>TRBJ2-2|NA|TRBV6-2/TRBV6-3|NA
TGTGCCAGCAGTTCCTCCAGGGGAAGGGACACCGGGGAGCTGTTTTTT
CASSSSRGRDTGELFF
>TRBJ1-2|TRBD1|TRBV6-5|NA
TGTGCCAGCACCAGCCCTGCACAGGGGGATTATGGCTACACCTTC
CASTSPAQGDYGYTF
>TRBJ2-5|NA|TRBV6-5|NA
TGTGCCAGCAGTCAGGGACATAAACAAGAGACCCAGTACTTC
CASSQGHKQETQYF
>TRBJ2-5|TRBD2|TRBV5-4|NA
TGTGCCAGCAGCTTGGAAATTAGCGGGGTACCCTTGGCGGAGACCCAGTACTTC
CASSLEISGVPLAETQYF
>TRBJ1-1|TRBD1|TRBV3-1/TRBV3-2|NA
TGTGCCAGCATCCGGACAGGTGAAAACACTGAAGCTTTCTTT
CASIRTGENTEAFF
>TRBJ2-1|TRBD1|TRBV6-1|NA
TGTGCCAGCAGTGAAGGGTGGCTGGACAGGGTTTACAATGAGCAGTTCTTC
CASSEGWLDRVYNEQFF
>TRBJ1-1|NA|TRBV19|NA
TGTGCCAGTACCGGGCAGGGCCCCACTGAAGCTTTCTTT
CASTGQGPTEAFF
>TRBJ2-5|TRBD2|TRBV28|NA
TGTGCCAGCAGTTTCGGGACTAGATTTGGGACCCAGTACTTC
CASSFGTRFGTQYF
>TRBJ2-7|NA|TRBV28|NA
TGTGCCAGCAGTTTTCGGGGGACGATCAACTACGAGCAGTACTTC
CASSFRGTINYEQYF
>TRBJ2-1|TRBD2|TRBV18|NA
TGTGCCAGCTCACCACCGGCTAGCGGAATTTACAATGAGCAGTTCTTC
CASSPPASGIYNEQFF
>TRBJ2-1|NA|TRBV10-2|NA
TGCGCCAGCAGTTTGGTGGCCGACTCCTACAATGAGCAGTTCTTC
CASSLVADSYNEQFF